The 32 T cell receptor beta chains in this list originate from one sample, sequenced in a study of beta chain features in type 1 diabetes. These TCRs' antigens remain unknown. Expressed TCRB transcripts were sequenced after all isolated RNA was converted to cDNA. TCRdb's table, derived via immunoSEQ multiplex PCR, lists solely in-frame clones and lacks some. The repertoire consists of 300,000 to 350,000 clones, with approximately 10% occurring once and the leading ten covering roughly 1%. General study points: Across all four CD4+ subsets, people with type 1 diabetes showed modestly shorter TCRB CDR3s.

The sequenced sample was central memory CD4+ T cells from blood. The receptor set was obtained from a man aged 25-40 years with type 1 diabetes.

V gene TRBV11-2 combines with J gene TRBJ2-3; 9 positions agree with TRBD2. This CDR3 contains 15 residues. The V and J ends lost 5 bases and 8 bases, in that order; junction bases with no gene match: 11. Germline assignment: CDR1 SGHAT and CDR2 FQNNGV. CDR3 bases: TGTGCCAGCAGCCATGGGCGGGGGGGCCGAGGTACGCAGTATTTT. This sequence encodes CASSHGRGGRGTQYF. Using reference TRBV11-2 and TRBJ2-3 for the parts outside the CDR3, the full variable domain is EAGVAQSPRYKIIEKRQSVAFWCNPISGHATLYWYQQILGQGPKLLIQFQNNGVVDDSQLPKDRFSAERLKGVDSTLKIQPAKLEDSAVYLCASSHGRGGRGTQYFGPGTRLTVL.

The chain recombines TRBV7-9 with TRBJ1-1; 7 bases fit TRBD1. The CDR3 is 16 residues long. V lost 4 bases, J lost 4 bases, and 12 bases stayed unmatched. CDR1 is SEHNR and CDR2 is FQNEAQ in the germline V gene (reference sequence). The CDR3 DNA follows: TGTGCCAGCAGCTCTCAGGGGGGCGTTACGAGCACTGAAGCTTTCTTT. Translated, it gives CASSSQGGVTSTEAFF.

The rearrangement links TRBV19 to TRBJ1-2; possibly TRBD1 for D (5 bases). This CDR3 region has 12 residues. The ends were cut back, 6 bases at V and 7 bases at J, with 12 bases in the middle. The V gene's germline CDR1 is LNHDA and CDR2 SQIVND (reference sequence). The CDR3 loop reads CASRKWQGGYTF. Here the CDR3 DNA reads TGTGCCAGTAGAAAGTGGCAGGGTGGCTACACCTTC. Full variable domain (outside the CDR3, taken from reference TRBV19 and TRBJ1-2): DGGITQSPKYLFRKEGQNVTLSCEQNLNHDAMYWYRQDPGQGLRLIYYSQIVNDFQKGDIAEGYSVSREKKESFPLTVTSAQKNPTAFYLCASRKWQGGYTFGSGTRLTVV.

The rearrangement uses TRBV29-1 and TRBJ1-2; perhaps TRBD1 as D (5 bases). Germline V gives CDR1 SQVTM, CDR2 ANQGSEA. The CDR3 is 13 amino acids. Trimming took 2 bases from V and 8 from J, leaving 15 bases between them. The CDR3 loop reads CSVERGGVEGYTF. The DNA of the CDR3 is TGCAGCGTTGAAAGGGGAGGGGTGGAAGGCTACACCTTC.

CDR3 in amino acids: CASSLGVGANNEQFF. The CDR3 nucleotides are TGTGCCAGCAGCTTAGGCGTGGGGGCGAACAATGAGCAGTTCTTC. V is TRBV11-3 and J is TRBJ2-1; D may be TRBD1 (6 bases). The CDR3 is made up of 15 amino acids. CDR1 and CDR2 from the germline V gene are SGHNT and YENEEA. V was trimmed by 1 base and J by 5 bases, leaving 12 bases between them.

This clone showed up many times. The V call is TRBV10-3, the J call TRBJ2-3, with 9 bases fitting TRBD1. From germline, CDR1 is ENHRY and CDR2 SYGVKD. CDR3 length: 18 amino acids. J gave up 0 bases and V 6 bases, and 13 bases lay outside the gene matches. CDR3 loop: CAIRPDRGMKASTDTQYF. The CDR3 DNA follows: TGTGCCATCAGGCCTGACAGGGGGATGAAAGCTAGCACAGATACGCAGTATTTT.

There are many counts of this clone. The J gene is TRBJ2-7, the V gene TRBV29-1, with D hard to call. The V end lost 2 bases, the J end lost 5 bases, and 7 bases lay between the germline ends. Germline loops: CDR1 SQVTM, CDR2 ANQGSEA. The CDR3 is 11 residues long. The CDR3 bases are TGCAGCGTTGAAAGAAACGACGAGCAGTACTTC. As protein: CSVERNDEQYF.

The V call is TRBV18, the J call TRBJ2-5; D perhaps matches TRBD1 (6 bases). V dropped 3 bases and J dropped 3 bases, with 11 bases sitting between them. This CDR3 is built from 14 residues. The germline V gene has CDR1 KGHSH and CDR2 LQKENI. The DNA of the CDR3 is TGTGCCAGCTCACCTTCCGGGACAAAAGAGACCCAGTACTTC. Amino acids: CASSPSGTKETQYF.

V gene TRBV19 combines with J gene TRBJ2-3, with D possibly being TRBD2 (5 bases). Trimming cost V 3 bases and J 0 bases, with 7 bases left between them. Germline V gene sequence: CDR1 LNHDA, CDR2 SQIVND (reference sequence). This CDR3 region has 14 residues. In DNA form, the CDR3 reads TGTGCCAGTAGTATGAAGCGGAGCACAGATACGCAGTATTTT. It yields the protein CASSMKRSTDTQYF.

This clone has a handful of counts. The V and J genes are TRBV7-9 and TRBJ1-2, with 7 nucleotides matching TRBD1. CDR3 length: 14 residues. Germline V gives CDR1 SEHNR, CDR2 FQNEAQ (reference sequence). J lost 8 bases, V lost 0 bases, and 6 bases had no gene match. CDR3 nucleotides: TGTGCCAGCAGCTTAGCGGGGACAGCTATAGGCTACACCTTC. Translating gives CASSLAGTAIGYTF.

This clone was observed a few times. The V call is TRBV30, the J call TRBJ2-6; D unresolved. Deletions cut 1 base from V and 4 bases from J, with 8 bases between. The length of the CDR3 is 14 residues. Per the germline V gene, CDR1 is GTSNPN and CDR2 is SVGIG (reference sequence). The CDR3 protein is CAWSAGNGANVLTF. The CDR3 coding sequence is TGTGCCTGGAGTGCTGGGAACGGGGCCAACGTCCTGACTTTC. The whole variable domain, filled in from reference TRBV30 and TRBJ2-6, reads SQTIHQWPATLVQPVGSPLSLECTVEGTSNPNLYWYRQAAGRGLQLLFYSVGIGQISSEVPQNLSASRPQDRQFILSSKKLLLSDSGFYLCAWSAGNGANVLTFGAGSRLTVL.

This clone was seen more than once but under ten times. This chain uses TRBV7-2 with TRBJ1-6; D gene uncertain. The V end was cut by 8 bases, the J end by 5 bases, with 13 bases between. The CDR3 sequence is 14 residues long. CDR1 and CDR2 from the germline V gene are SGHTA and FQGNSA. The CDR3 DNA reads TGTGCCAGCCGAATCGACTGGGATAATTCACCCCTCCACTTT. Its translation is CASRIDWDNSPLHF.

The CDR3 DNA follows: TGCAGCGCCGGGGATGGGCATAATCAGCCCCAGCATTTT. It is translated as CSAGDGHNQPQHF. The chain carries TRBV29-1 and TRBJ1-5; D is ambiguous. CDR1 is SQVTM, CDR2 ANQGSEA, per germline. Deletions cut 7 bases from V and 4 bases from J, with 14 bases between. The CDR3 spans 13 residues.

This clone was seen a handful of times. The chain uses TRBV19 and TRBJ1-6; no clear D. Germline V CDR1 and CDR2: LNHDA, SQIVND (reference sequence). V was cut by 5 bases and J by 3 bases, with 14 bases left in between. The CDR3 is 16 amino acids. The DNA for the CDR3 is TGTGCCAGTAGTGTCCCAAGGACGGACTATAATTCACCCCTCCACTTT. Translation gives CASSVPRTDYNSPLHF.

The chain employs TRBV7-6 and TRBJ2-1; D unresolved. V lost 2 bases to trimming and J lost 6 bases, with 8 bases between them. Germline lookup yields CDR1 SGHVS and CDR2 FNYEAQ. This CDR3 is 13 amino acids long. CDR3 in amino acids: CASSLLFGNEQFF. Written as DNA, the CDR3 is TGTGCCAGCAGCTTACTTTTCGGCAATGAGCAGTTCTTC.

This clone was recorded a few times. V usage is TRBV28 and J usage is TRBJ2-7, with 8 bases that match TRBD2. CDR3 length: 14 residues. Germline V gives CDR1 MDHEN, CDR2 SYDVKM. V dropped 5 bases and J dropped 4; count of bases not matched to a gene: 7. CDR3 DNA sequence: TGTGCCAGCAGTAAAGGGGGACTAGATTACGAGCAGTACTTC. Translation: CASSKGGLDYEQYF.

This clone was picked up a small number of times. The CDR3 protein is CASSPRRYEQYF. CDR3 in DNA: TGTGCCAGCAGCCCCCGACGGTACGAGCAGTACTTC. The rearrangement links TRBV28 to TRBJ2-7, with D hard to call. CDR1 is MDHEN and CDR2 is SYDVKM in the germline V gene. CDR3 length equals 12 residues. V was pared by 6 bases and J by 4 bases, with 10 bases between.

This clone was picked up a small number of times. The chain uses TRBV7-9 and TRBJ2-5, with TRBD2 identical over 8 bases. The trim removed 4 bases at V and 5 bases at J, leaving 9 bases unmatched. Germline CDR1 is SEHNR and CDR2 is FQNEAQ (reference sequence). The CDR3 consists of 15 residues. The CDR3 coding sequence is TGTGCCAGCAGCTCAGACGGGGGGGCCTTTGAGACCCAGTACTTC. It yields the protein CASSSDGGAFETQYF.

The CDR3 loop reads CAWSVPISSYNEQFF. In DNA form, the CDR3 reads TGTGCCTGGAGTGTCCCGATTAGCTCCTACAATGAGCAGTTCTTC. The chain is built from TRBV30 and TRBJ2-1; D uncertain. The CDR3 length is 15 residues. The germline gives CDR1 GTSNPN, CDR2 SVGIG (reference sequence). V was trimmed by 0 bases and J by 0 bases, leaving 9 bases between them.

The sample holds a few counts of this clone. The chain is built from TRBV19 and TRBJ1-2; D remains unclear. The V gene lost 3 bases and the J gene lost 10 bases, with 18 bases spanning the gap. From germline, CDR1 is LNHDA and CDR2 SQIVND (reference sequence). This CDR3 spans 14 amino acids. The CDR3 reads CASSIDRERPVYTF. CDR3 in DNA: TGTGCCAGTAGTATCGATAGGGAGCGACCGGTCTACACCTTC.

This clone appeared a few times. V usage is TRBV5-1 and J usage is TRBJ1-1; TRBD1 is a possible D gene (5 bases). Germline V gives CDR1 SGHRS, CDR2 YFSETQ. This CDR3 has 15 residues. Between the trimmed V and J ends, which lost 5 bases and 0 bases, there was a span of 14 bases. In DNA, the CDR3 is TGCGCCAGCAGAGCGACAGCGATTATGAACACTGAAGCTTTCTTT. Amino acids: CASRATAIMNTEAFF.

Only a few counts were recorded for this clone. Here the CDR3 reads CASTPILRDRDQPQHF. The CDR3 nucleotides read TGTGCCAGCACCCCTATCCTCCGGGACCGAGATCAGCCCCAGCATTTT. V gene TRBV21-1 combines with J gene TRBJ1-5. TRBV21-1 constitutes a pseudogene. CDR3 length: 16 residues.

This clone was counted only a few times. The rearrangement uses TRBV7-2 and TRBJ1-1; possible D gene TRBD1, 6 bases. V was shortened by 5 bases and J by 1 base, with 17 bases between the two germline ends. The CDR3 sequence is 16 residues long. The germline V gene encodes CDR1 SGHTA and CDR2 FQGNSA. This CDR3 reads CASSPQGHKENTEAFF. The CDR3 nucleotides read TGTGCCAGCAGCCCTCAGGGGCATAAGGAGAACACTGAAGCTTTCTTT.

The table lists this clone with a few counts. CDR3 protein: CASQGFGNTIYF. The DNA of the CDR3 is TGTGCCAGTCAGGGGTTCGGAAACACCATATATTTT. The chain combines TRBV6-6 with TRBJ1-3, with D tentatively TRBD1 (6 bases). The germline CDR1 and CDR2 sequences are MNHNY and SVGAGI (reference sequence). The CDR3 is 12 amino acids. Trimming shortened V by 9 bases and J by 4 bases, and 10 bases separated the two germline ends.

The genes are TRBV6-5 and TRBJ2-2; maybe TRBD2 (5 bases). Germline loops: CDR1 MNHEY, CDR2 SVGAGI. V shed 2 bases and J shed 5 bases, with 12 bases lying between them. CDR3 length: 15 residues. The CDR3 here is CASSYESRRTGELFF. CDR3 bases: TGTGCCAGCAGTTACGAATCCCGGAGGACCGGGGAGCTGTTTTTT.

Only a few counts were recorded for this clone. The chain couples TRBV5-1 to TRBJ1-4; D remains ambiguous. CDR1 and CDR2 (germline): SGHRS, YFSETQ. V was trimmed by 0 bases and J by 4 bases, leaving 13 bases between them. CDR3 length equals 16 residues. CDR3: CASSLEGHEVNEKLFF. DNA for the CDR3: TGCGCCAGCAGCTTGGAAGGCCACGAAGTTAATGAAAAACTGTTTTTT.

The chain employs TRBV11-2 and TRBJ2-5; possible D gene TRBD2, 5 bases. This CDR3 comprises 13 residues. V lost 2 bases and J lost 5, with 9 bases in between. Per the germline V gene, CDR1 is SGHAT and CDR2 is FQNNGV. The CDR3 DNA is TGTGCCAGCAGCTTATCGGGGTTCGAGACCCAGTACTTC. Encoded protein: CASSLSGFETQYF.

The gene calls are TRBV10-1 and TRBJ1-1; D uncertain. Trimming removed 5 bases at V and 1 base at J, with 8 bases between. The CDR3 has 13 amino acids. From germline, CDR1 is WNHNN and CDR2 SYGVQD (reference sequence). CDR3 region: CASSNEGNTEAFF. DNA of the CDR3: TGCGCCAGCAGTAACGAGGGGAACACTGAAGCTTTCTTT.

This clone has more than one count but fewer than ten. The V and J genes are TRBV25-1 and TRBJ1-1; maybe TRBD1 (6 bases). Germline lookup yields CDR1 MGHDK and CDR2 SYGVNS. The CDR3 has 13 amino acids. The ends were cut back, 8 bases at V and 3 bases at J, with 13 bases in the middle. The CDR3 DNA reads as TGTGCCAGCTCAAAGGGGGGCTACACTGAAGCTTTCTTT. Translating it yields CASSKGGYTEAFF.

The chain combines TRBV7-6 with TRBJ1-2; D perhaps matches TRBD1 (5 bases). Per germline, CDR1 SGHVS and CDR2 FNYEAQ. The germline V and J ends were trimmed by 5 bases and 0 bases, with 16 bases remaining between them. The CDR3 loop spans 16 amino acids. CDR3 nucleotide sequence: TGTGCCAGCAGCCGCGGGCAGGGAGCGGCTAACTATGGCTACACCTTC. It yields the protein CASSRGQGAANYGYTF.

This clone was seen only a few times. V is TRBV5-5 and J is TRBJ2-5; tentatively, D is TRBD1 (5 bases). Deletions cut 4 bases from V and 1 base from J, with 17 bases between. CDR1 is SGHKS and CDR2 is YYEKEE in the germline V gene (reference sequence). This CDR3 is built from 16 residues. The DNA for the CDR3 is TGTGCCAGCAGCCCGTGGGGCACAGCTAGCCAAGAGACCCAGTACTTC. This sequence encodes CASSPWGTASQETQYF.

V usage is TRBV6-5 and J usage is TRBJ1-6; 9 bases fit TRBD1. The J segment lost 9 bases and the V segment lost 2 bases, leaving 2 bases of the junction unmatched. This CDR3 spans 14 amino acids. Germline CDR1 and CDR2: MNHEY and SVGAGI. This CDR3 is CASSYGTGRSPLHF. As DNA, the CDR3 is TGTGCCAGCAGTTACGGGACAGGGCGTTCACCCCTCCACTTT.